These 18 T cell receptor beta chains originate from one sample sequenced in a study of blood T cell repertoires in COVID-19. TCRdb keeps only in-frame clones here, not all; method: immunoSEQ multiplex PCR. The sample records over 200,000 clones, 80% to 90% being singletons. Sample: PBMCs or T cells enriched from blood (not recorded which). These receptors were collected from a man between 18 and 35 years old who had recovered from COVID-19.

The chain links TRBV10-3 to TRBJ1-5; D is ambiguous. This CDR3 contains 13 residues. The V and J ends lost 10 bases and 2 bases respectively, with 12 bases between them. Germline V CDR1 and CDR2: ENHRY, SYGVKD. The CDR3 nucleotides are TGTGCCACACGTTGGAGAGGCAATCAGCCCCAGCATTTT. This encodes CATRWRGNQPQHF.

CDR3 sequence: CASSPESQGEGYTF. The CDR3, as DNA: TGTGCCAGTAGCCCCGAATCACAGGGCGAGGGCTACACCTTC. V gene TRBV19 combines with J gene TRBJ1-2; weak D call: TRBD1 (6 bases). CDR1 is LNHDA and CDR2 is SQIVND in the germline V gene (reference sequence). The V gene lost 6 bases and the J gene lost 8 bases, with 19 bases spanning the gap. CDR3 length: 14 residues. Drawing the rest from reference TRBV19 and TRBJ1-2, the complete variable domain is DGGITQSPKYLFRKEGQNVTLSCEQNLNHDAMYWYRQDPGQGLRLIYYSQIVNDFQKGDIAEGYSVSREKKESFPLTVTSAQKNPTAFYLCASSPESQGEGYTFGSGTRLTVV.

The V and J genes are TRBV6-1 and TRBJ2-5; 9 positions agree with TRBD2. The CDR3 is 14 amino acids. Germline lookup yields CDR1 MNHNS and CDR2 SASEGT. Trimming at V came to 3 bases and at J to 2 bases, leaving 1 base not matched to a gene. CDR3 sequence reads: CASSDLAGQETQYF. CDR3 in DNA: TGTGCCAGCAGTGACCTAGCGGGACAAGAGACCCAGTACTTC.

This clone has more than one count but fewer than ten. This rearrangement joins TRBV10-3 to TRBJ2-7; 9 nucleotides line up with TRBD1. The CDR3 is 14 residues long. V shed 2 bases and J 5 bases; nucleotides not matched to a gene: 4. Germline CDR1 reads ENHRY; CDR2 reads SYGVKD. The CDR3 is CAISEGTGKDEQYF. In DNA form, the CDR3 reads TGTGCCATCAGTGAGGGGACAGGGAAAGACGAGCAGTACTTC.

The genes are TRBV5-5 and TRBJ1-1, with a weak D call TRBD1 (6 bases). Deletions cut 4 bases from V and 4 bases from J, with 11 bases between. The CDR3 contains 13 residues. Germline CDR1 is SGHKS and CDR2 is YYEKEE (reference sequence). DNA of the CDR3: TGTGCCAGCAGCGCGGACAGTTCCACTGAAGCTTTCTTT. It is translated as CASSADSSTEAFF.

In this sample, this clone turned up once. The J gene is TRBJ1-2, the V gene TRBV6-1; 7 positions agree with TRBD1. The V and J ends lost 2 bases and 0 bases, in that order; junction bases with no gene match: 6. This CDR3 is 16 amino acids long. Germline CDR1 reads MNHNS; CDR2 reads SASEGT. The CDR3 DNA reads as TGTGCCAGCAGTGAAAAGGGACAGCAAGCTAACTATGGCTACACCTTC. This gives the protein CASSEKGQQANYGYTF.

The J gene is TRBJ2-1, the V gene TRBV4-2; no reliable D call. Between the trimmed V and J ends, which lost 1 base and 3 bases, there was a span of 4 bases. Germline loops: CDR1 LGHNA, CDR2 YNFKEQ. This CDR3 has 13 residues. For the CDR3, the DNA is TGTGCCAGCAGCCAAGTAGACTACAATGAGCAGTTCTTC. Translation: CASSQVDYNEQFF.

The rearrangement uses TRBV18 and TRBJ2-7; maybe TRBD2 (6 bases). Germline V gives CDR1 KGHSH, CDR2 LQKENI. V was clipped by 3 bases and J by 7 bases, with 16 bases between them. The CDR3 is 14 amino acids. The CDR3 region is CASSPEGNREEQYF. The CDR3 nucleotides are TGTGCCAGCTCACCGGAGGGGAATCGGGAGGAGCAGTACTTC.

The chain has TRBV18 and TRBJ1-2; TRBD1 aligns across 7 bases. The V gene's germline CDR1 is KGHSH and CDR2 LQKENI. J gave up 0 bases and V 1 base, and 5 bases lay outside the gene matches. The CDR3 loop spans 16 amino acids. For the CDR3, the DNA is TGTGCCAGCTCACCACGGGACAGAATACCTAACTATGGCTACACCTTC. This codes for CASSPRDRIPNYGYTF.

The chain recombines TRBV5-1 with TRBJ2-3; unclear D gene. Between the trimmed V and J ends, which lost 4 bases and 0 bases, there was a span of 9 bases. Germline loops: CDR1 SGHRS, CDR2 YFSETQ. The CDR3 has 14 amino acids. CDR3 in amino acids: CASSPGPSTDTQYF. Written as DNA, the CDR3 is TGCGCCAGCAGCCCCGGTCCAAGCACAGATACGCAGTATTTT.

The chain is built from TRBV5-5 and TRBJ1-1; 8 bases are shared with TRBD1. V lost 1 base to trimming and J lost 1 base; unmatched junction nucleotides: 3. Germline values: CDR1 SGHKS, CDR2 YYEKEE (reference sequence). The CDR3 consists of 15 residues. CDR3 sequence reads: CASSLWDRTNTEAFF. As DNA, the CDR3 is TGTGCCAGCAGCTTGTGGGACAGGACGAACACTGAAGCTTTCTTT.

This clone was picked up a small number of times. The chain employs TRBV5-1 and TRBJ2-5; D might be TRBD2 (6 bases). The CDR3 sequence is 15 residues long. V was pared by 0 bases and J by 5 bases, with 14 bases between. Germline V CDR1 and CDR2: SGHRS, YFSETQ. The CDR3 DNA sequence: TGCGCCAGCAGCTTGGGGGCGGGATACGGGGAGACCCAGTACTTC. Residues: CASSLGAGYGETQYF.

J is TRBJ2-7 and V is TRBV9; D may be TRBD1 (5 bases). V dropped 1 base and J dropped 2 bases, with 28 bases sitting between them. CDR1 and CDR2 from the germline V gene are SGDLS and YYNGEE. This CDR3 is built from 20 residues. The CDR3 loop reads CASSVLGAGYQRQRTYEQYF. The CDR3 nucleotides are TGTGCCAGCAGCGTATTAGGAGCAGGGTATCAAAGGCAACGGACCTACGAGCAGTACTTC. The full variable domain, in which reference TRBV9 and TRBJ2-7 provide the parts outside the CDR3, is DSGVTQTPKHLITATGQRVTLRCSPRSGDLSVYWYQQSLDQGLQFLIQYYNGEERAKGNILERFSAQQFPDLHSELNLSSLELGDSALYFCASSVLGAGYQRQRTYEQYFGPGTRLTVT.

The V and J genes are TRBV28 and TRBJ2-3; D possibly corresponds to TRBD2 (6 bases). Trimming shortened V by 8 bases and J by 0 bases, and 15 bases separated the two germline ends. Per the germline V gene, CDR1 is MDHEN and CDR2 is SYDVKM. The CDR3 is 15 amino acids. DNA of the CDR3: TGTGCCAGCGACCCTGGACTATCGAGCACAGATACGCAGTATTTT. Residues: CASDPGLSSTDTQYF. The entire variable domain, with the rest obtained from reference TRBV28 and TRBJ2-3, is as follows: DVKVTQSSRYLVKRTGEKVFLECVQDMDHENMFWYRQDPGLGLRLIYFSYDVKMKEKGDIPEGYSVSREKKERFSLILESASTNQTSMYLCASDPGLSSTDTQYFGPGTRLTVL.

This rearrangement joins TRBV6-2 or TRBV6-3 to TRBJ2-1; 9 bases agree with TRBD2. CDR3 length: 15 amino acids. With 5 bases clipped from V and 4 bases from J, the junction kept 6 bases outside the gene matches. Germline V gene sequence: CDR1 MNHEY, CDR2 SVGEGT. CDR3 protein: CASSRRLAGYNEQFF. The CDR3 nucleotides read TGTGCCAGCAGTCGCCGGCTAGCGGGATACAATGAGCAGTTCTTC.

V and J are TRBV27 and TRBJ2-1, with 10 bases fitting TRBD2. The CDR3 sequence is 15 residues long. CDR1 and CDR2 (germline): MNHEY, SMNVEV (reference sequence). The J segment lost 2 bases and the V segment lost 5 bases, leaving 3 bases of the junction unmatched. Here the CDR3 DNA reads TGTGCCAGCAGTCACGGGACTAGCGCCTACAATGAGCAGTTCTTC. Its protein product is CASSHGTSAYNEQFF.

The J gene is TRBJ2-5, the V gene TRBV18; perhaps TRBD2 as D (5 bases). In germline, CDR1 is KGHSH, CDR2 LQKENI. Trimming left V 5 bases short and J 3 bases short, with 10 bases between. The CDR3 consists of 13 residues. CDR3 protein: CASSIFGEETQYF. The CDR3 coding sequence is TGTGCCAGCTCAATCTTCGGGGAAGAGACCCAGTACTTC.

V gene TRBV27 combines with J gene TRBJ2-7, with 9 bases aligning to TRBD1. V dropped 3 bases and J dropped 5; count of bases not matched to a gene: 2. The length of the CDR3 is 13 residues. The germline gives CDR1 MNHEY, CDR2 SMNVEV (reference sequence). CDR3 nucleotides: TGTGCCAGCAGTTTGACAGGGGGACACGAGCAGTACTTC. It translates to CASSLTGGHEQYF.